This entry lists 32 T cell receptor beta chains sequenced from one sample in a study of regulatory T cells in long-lasting Graves disease. Building the TCR beta libraries relied on iRepertoire HTBI primers, and CDR3 regions underwent Arm-PCR. Via MiXCR, TCRdb re-called the multiplex PCR reads, giving one row per CDR3 protein. The table includes around 250,000 distinct CDR3 sequences, roughly 18% detected once. Noted time point: newly diagnosed GD, antithyroid drugs for less than 3 months. From PBMCs, RNA was extracted and then used to make the TCR library. The same sample was also studied in work on T cells in Graves' hyperthyroidism and ophthalmopathy.

The sample was peripheral blood mononuclear cells (PBMCs), taken at new diagnosis, from a patient treated with antithyroid drugs. All receptors derive from a woman aged 25-40 years with Graves disease.

This clonotype was recorded many times. The rearrangement joins TRBV5-8 to TRBJ2-1; D is uncertain. V lost 2 bases and J lost 3, with 9 bases in between. CDR3 length: 14 residues. Germline loops: CDR1 SGHTS, CDR2 YDEGEE. The CDR3 here is CASSFLSGYNEQFF. DNA of the CDR3: TGTGCCAGCAGCTTTCTTTCCGGCTACAATGAGCAGTTCTTC.

V and J are TRBV6-4 and TRBJ2-5; the match to TRBD2 covers 14 bases. Germline lookup yields CDR1 MRHNA and CDR2 SNTAGT. The V segment lost 6 bases and the J segment 5 bases; nucleotides outside the gene matches: 2. The CDR3 consists of 14 residues. CDR3 DNA: TGTGCCAGCAGGTGGACTAGCGGGGGGGAGACCCAGTACTTC. It encodes CASRWTSGGETQYF.

This clonotype was observed at least ten times. The chain has TRBV20-1 and TRBJ2-1, with 7 bases identical to TRBD2. V gave up 4 bases and J gave up 8 bases; unmatched junction bases: 11. Germline V gene data show CDR1 as DFQATT and CDR2 as SNEGSKA (reference sequence). The CDR3 covers 14 residues. DNA for the CDR3: TGCAGTGCTATCATGGTAGCCAGCGGGGATGAGCAGTTCTTC. Its protein is CSAIMVASGDEQFF.

V gene TRBV15 combines with J gene TRBJ2-3; 15 bases match TRBD2. Germline CDR1 LNHNV, CDR2 YYDKDF (reference sequence). The CDR3 runs to 20 residues. V shed 6 bases and J 1 base; nucleotides not matched to a gene: 14. CDR3 loop: CATSTPGLAGGPPRTDTQYF. The CDR3 DNA reads as TGTGCCACCAGTACTCCGGGACTAGCGGGGGGACCCCCGCGCACAGATACGCAGTATTTT.

This clonotype has a count of ten or more. V usage is TRBV20-1 and J usage is TRBJ1-1; unclear D gene. Germline CDR1 DFQATT, CDR2 SNEGSKA (reference sequence). This CDR3 has 17 amino acids. The germline V and J ends were trimmed by 0 bases and 4 bases, with 21 bases remaining between them. The CDR3 bases are TGCAGTGCTAGAGAGGTCAGGCGAAAAAGCGTTGGCACTGAAGCTTTCTTT. This translates into CSAREVRRKSVGTEAFF.

This clonotype was counted many times. This chain links TRBV5-1 with TRBJ1-4; perhaps TRBD1 as D (6 bases). V lost 3 bases and J 3 bases, leaving 12 bases between the germline ends. In germline, CDR1 is SGHRS, CDR2 YFSETQ. The CDR3 consists of 15 residues. CDR3: CASSWYRAANEKLFF. The CDR3 bases are TGCGCCAGCAGCTGGTACAGGGCGGCTAATGAAAAACTGTTTTTT.

As for this clonotype: This sequence may be a read error, since a much larger clone differs from it by one base. J is TRBJ1-1 and V is TRBV7-9, with D perhaps TRBD1 (6 bases). This CDR3 is built from 18 residues. The V and J ends lost 2 bases and 4 bases respectively, with 23 bases between them. From germline, CDR1 is SEHNR and CDR2 FQNEAQ (reference sequence). The chain's CDR3 is CASSLIPGRQEGGTEAFF. In DNA, the CDR3 is TGTGCCAGCAGCTTAATTCCTGGAAGACAGGAAGGAGGCACTGAAGCTTTCTTT.

This clonotype has at least ten counts. The chain couples TRBV5-1 to TRBJ2-3; D call uncertain. The CDR3 consists of 16 residues. V lost 0 bases, J lost 2 bases, and 13 bases lay in between. From germline, CDR1 is SGHRS and CDR2 YFSETQ. Written as DNA, the CDR3 is TGCGCCAGCAGCTTGGATCCAGCCCTTAACACAGATACGCAGTATTTT. Protein: CASSLDPALNTDTQYF.

This clonotype was seen ten or more times. The CDR3 is CASSQRQGNQPQHF. The CDR3 DNA reads TGCGCCAGCAGCCAACGACAGGGCAATCAGCCCCAGCATTTT. The gene calls are TRBV4-1 and TRBJ1-5; the D gene is possibly TRBD1 (6 bases). Germline V lookup: CDR1 MGHRA, CDR2 YSYEKL. The CDR3 consists of 14 residues. The V gene lost 2 bases and the J gene lost 2 bases, with 7 bases spanning the gap.

This clonotype has at least ten counts. This chain joins TRBV20-1 and TRBJ2-5; possible D gene TRBD2, 6 bases. This CDR3 has 13 residues. Trimming took 2 bases from V and 3 from J, leaving 10 bases between them. The germline CDR1 and CDR2 sequences are DFQATT and SNEGSKA (reference sequence). CDR3 DNA: TGCAGTGCTAGATTAGGCGGGGAAGAGACCCAGTACTTC. The encoded protein is CSARLGGEETQYF.

This clonotype came up many times. The V and J genes are TRBV29-1 and TRBJ1-1, with TRBD1 matching 7 bases. CDR1 is SQVTM and CDR2 is ANQGSEA in the germline V gene. The CDR3 loop spans 11 amino acids. The V gene end was trimmed by 6 bases and the J gene end by 6 bases; junction bases not matched to a gene: 4. CDR3 amino acids: CSVRGQAEAFF. DNA of the CDR3: TGCAGCGTGAGAGGACAGGCTGAAGCTTTCTTT.

This clonotype was counted at least ten times. This chain uses TRBV7-8 with TRBJ1-5, with D unresolved. CDR3 length: 15 residues. The V and J ends lost 2 bases and 2 bases respectively, with 10 bases between them. Germline CDR1 is SGHVS and CDR2 is FQNEAQ. For the CDR3, the DNA is TGTGCCAGCAGCTTAATGAATCGAGGCAATCAGCCCCAGCATTTT. This sequence encodes CASSLMNRGNQPQHF.

This rearrangement joins TRBV5-1 to TRBJ1-4; 7 nucleotides match TRBD1. This CDR3 has 15 residues. Unmatched junction bases numbered 10, after V lost 4 bases and J lost 7 bases. Germline V gene data show CDR1 as SGHRS and CDR2 as YFSETQ. CDR3 protein: CASSDVRQGGEKLFF. The CDR3 DNA sequence: TGCGCCAGCAGCGATGTCCGACAGGGCGGTGAAAAACTGTTTTTT.

Only a few counts were recorded for this clonotype. The gene calls are TRBV6-5 and TRBJ2-7; a possible D gene is TRBD1 (6 bases). The CDR3 has 12 residues. Between the trimmed V and J ends, which lost 2 bases and 6 bases, there was a span of 8 bases. Germline CDR1 is MNHEY and CDR2 is SVGAGI. The CDR3 reads CASSYRGSEQYF. CDR3 sequence (DNA): TGTGCCAGCAGTTACAGGGGGAGCGAGCAGTACTTC.

Worth noting for this clonotype: A far more abundant clone sits one base away, making this likely a read error. The chain links TRBV11-2 to TRBJ2-1; D not certain. The V gene's germline CDR1 is SGHAT and CDR2 FQNNGV. V dropped 5 bases and J dropped 10 bases, with 9 bases sitting between them. The CDR3 loop spans 11 amino acids. The CDR3 DNA follows: TGTGCCAGCAGCGCTCACTACGAGCAGTTCTTC. Translated, it gives CASSAHYEQFF.

This clonotype was seen only a few times. The rearrangement joins TRBV27 to TRBJ1-3; D remains unclear. The CDR3 runs to 14 residues. Germline loops: CDR1 MNHEY, CDR2 SMNVEV (reference sequence). V was cut by 3 bases and J by 2 bases, with 8 bases left in between. CDR3: CASSFRGAGNTIYF. The CDR3 DNA sequence: TGTGCCAGCAGTTTTCGGGGAGCTGGAAACACCATATATTTT.

This clonotype has at least ten counts. J is TRBJ1-6 and V is TRBV15; D not resolved. V was trimmed by 5 bases and J by 9 bases, leaving 17 bases between them. Germline V gene data show CDR1 as LNHNV and CDR2 as YYDKDF (reference sequence). The CDR3 contains 15 residues. CDR3 bases: TGTGCCACCAGCCCGCGAGGCCAAGTCTCTTCACCCCTCCACTTT. It is translated as CATSPRGQVSSPLHF.

This clonotype was observed at least ten times. CDR3 sequence (DNA): TGTGCCAGCAGTCCACACGTCGGCGGGGTGAGCACAGATACGCAGTATTTT. Translating gives CASSPHVGGVSTDTQYF. This chain connects TRBV12-3 or TRBV12-4 to TRBJ2-3, with D perhaps TRBD2 (6 bases). Deletions cut 5 bases from V and 0 bases from J, with 18 bases between. The CDR3 spans 17 residues.

This clonotype was seen ten or more times. This rearrangement joins TRBV5-1 to TRBJ2-7; D possibly corresponds to TRBD1 (5 bases). CDR1 is SGHRS and CDR2 is YFSETQ in the germline V gene. The CDR3 runs to 14 residues. The germline V and J ends were trimmed by 4 bases and 4 bases, with 15 bases remaining between them. The CDR3 is CASSPTDSAYEQYF. For the CDR3, the DNA is TGCGCCAGCAGCCCTACAGACAGTGCATACGAGCAGTACTTC.

This clonotype was found many times. The chain recombines TRBV9 with TRBJ2-5, with D maybe TRBD2 (6 bases). The CDR3 sequence is 13 residues long. The germline V gene has CDR1 SGDLS and CDR2 YYNGEE. Trimming took off 3 bases at V and 4 bases at J, with 10 bases between the two ends. The CDR3 DNA follows: TGTGCCAGCAGCGACTTACTAGCAGAGACCCAGTACTTC. It translates to CASSDLLAETQYF.

This clonotype occurred many times. V is TRBV7-6 and J is TRBJ1-2; TRBD1 might be the D (5 bases). The CDR3 is 13 residues long. Per germline, CDR1 SGHVS and CDR2 FNYEAQ. Trimming left V 5 bases short and J 4 bases short, with 11 bases between. CDR3 residues: CASSGGVPYGYTF. The CDR3 DNA follows: TGTGCCAGCAGCGGAGGGGTTCCCTATGGCTACACCTTC.

This clonotype was seen ten or more times. The V gene is TRBV2, the J gene TRBJ2-5; unclear D gene. The V gene's germline CDR1 is SNHLY and CDR2 FYNNEI. The CDR3 loop spans 11 amino acids. V was shortened by 7 bases and J by 4 bases, with 7 bases between the two germline ends. CDR3 loop: CASTQGETQYF. DNA of the CDR3: TGTGCCAGCACCCAAGGAGAGACCCAGTACTTC. Full variable domain (missing parts from reference TRBV2 and TRBJ2-5): EPEVTQTPSHQVTQMGQEVILRCVPISNHLYFYWYRQILGQKVEFLVSFYNNEISEKSEIFDDQFSVERPDGSNFTLKIRSTKLEDSAMYFCASTQGETQYFGPGTRLLVL.

This clonotype was found many times. In DNA form, the CDR3 reads TGCGCCAGCAGCTCGACAGTAGACCGAAACATTCAGTACTTC. Its translation is CASSSTVDRNIQYF. The chain joins TRBV5-1 to TRBJ2-4; tentatively, D is TRBD1 (5 bases). Germline V gives CDR1 SGHRS, CDR2 YFSETQ. V lost 3 bases, J lost 6 bases, and 13 bases lay in between. This CDR3 is 14 amino acids long.

This chain joins TRBV7-9 and TRBJ1-6, with TRBD1 identical over 8 bases. The trim removed 5 bases at V and 4 bases at J, leaving 4 bases unmatched. Germline lookup yields CDR1 SEHNR and CDR2 FQNEAQ (reference sequence). The CDR3 extends over 15 amino acids. The CDR3 bases are TGTGCCAGCAGCCCGGGGACAGGATATAATTCACCCCTCCACTTT. This encodes CASSPGTGYNSPLHF.

There are many counts of this clonotype. The CDR3 DNA sequence: TGTGCCAGCAGCGCCCCTGGAAACACCATATATTTT. Amino acids: CASSAPGNTIYF. The chain recombines TRBV28 with TRBJ1-3; D gene uncertain. This CDR3 is built from 12 residues. The germline CDR1 and CDR2 sequences are MDHEN and SYDVKM. The germline V and J ends were trimmed by 6 bases and 2 bases, with 5 bases remaining between them. The full variable domain, with the rest looked up from reference TRBV28 and TRBJ1-3, is DVKVTQSSRYLVKRTGEKVFLECVQDMDHENMFWYRQDPGLGLRLIYFSYDVKMKEKGDIPEGYSVSREKKERFSLILESASTNQTSMYLCASSAPGNTIYFGEGSWLTVV.

This clonotype showed up just a few times. The chain joins TRBV11-2 to TRBJ1-2; no firm D call. This CDR3 is 14 amino acids long. The V gene lost 5 bases and the J gene lost 5 bases, with 15 bases spanning the gap. Germline CDR1 SGHAT, CDR2 FQNNGV. The CDR3, as DNA: TGTGCCAGCAGCCCGCCGGGTTTTCTTTATGGCTACACCTTC. This translates into CASSPPGFLYGYTF.

The V call is TRBV7-2, the J call TRBJ2-7; perhaps TRBD2 as D (5 bases). This CDR3 contains 16 residues. From germline, CDR1 is SGHTA and CDR2 FQGNSA. V shed 8 bases and J shed 2 bases, with 22 bases lying between them. CDR3 in amino acids: CASSPRPSGKPYEQYF. CDR3 coding DNA: TGTGCCAGCTCCCCTAGGCCCAGCGGAAAACCCTACGAGCAGTACTTC.

The J gene is TRBJ1-5, the V gene TRBV5-6, with a possible D match to TRBD1 (6 bases). CDR3 length equals 13 residues. Trimming took 3 bases from V and 6 from J, leaving 10 bases between them. In germline, CDR1 is SGHDT, CDR2 YYEEEE. As DNA, the CDR3 is TGTGCCAGCAGCTCCGGGGGCTCTCAGCCCCAGCATTTT. As protein: CASSSGGSQPQHF.

This clonotype appeared many times. The J gene is TRBJ1-1, the V gene TRBV11-2; 8 positions agree with TRBD1. Germline V lookup: CDR1 SGHAT, CDR2 FQNNGV. The V gene end was trimmed by 5 bases and the J gene end by 5 bases; junction bases not matched to a gene: 4. The CDR3 totals 13 residues. The CDR3 DNA reads TGTGCCAGCAGCCAACAGGGGGGGACTGAAGCTTTCTTT. It encodes CASSQQGGTEAFF.

This clonotype was detected many times. V usage is TRBV20-1 and J usage is TRBJ1-6; a possible D gene is TRBD1 (6 bases). Germline CDR1 and CDR2: DFQATT and SNEGSKA (reference sequence). V was trimmed by 3 bases and J by 10 bases, leaving 28 bases between them. The CDR3 totals 18 residues. The CDR3 loop is CSARVRGHSEGGNSPLHF. The CDR3 DNA reads TGCAGTGCTAGGGTGAGGGGACATTCGGAAGGAGGCAACTCACCCCTCCACTTT.

V and J are TRBV11-2 and TRBJ1-2, with a weak D call TRBD1 (6 bases). Per the germline V gene, CDR1 is SGHAT and CDR2 is FQNNGV. This CDR3 has 18 residues. V gave up 2 bases and J gave up 3 bases, with 22 bases separating them. The CDR3 reads CASSLKGGPTLGYYGYTF. In nucleotides, the CDR3 is TGTGCCAGCAGCTTAAAGGGGGGGCCGACCCTCGGATACTATGGCTACACCTTC.

This clonotype was observed many times. At one of its ends the junction is not consistent with the germline gene, which may arise from a read error. V usage is TRBV7-2 and J usage is TRBJ1-1; D gene ambiguous. CDR3 length: 13 residues. Per germline, CDR1 SGHTA and CDR2 FQGNSA. The CDR3: CASSLALNTEAFF. The CDR3 nucleotides are TGTGCCAGCAGCCTAGCGTTGAACACTGAAGCTTTCTTT.